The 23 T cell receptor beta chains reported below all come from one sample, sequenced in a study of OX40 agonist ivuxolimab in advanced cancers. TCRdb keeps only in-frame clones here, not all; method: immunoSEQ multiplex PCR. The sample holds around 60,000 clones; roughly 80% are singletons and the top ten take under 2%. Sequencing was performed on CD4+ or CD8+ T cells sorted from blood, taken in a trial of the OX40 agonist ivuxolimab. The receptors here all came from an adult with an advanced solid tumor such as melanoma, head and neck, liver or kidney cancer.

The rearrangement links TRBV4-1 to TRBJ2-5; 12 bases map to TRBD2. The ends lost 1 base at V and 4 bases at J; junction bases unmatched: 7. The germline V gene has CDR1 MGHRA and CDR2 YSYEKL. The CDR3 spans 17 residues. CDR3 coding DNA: TGCGCCAGCAGCCAAGTGGGGCTAGCGGGAGGGAGAGAGACCCAGTACTTC. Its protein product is CASSQVGLAGGRETQYF.

The CDR3 nucleotides read TGTGCCAGCTCACCATCGACAGGGGTCACTAATGAAAAACTGTTTTTT. Protein: CASSPSTGVTNEKLFF. The genes are TRBV18 and TRBJ1-4, with 8 bases aligning to TRBD1. The CDR3 sequence is 16 residues long. Germline CDR1 is KGHSH and CDR2 is LQKENI. Trimming removed 2 bases from V and 2 bases from J; junction bases left unmatched: 4.

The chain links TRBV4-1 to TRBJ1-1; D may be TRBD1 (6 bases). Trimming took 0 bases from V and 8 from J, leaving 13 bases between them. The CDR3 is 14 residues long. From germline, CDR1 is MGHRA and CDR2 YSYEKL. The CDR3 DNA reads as TGCGCCAGCAGCCAAGATATACAGGGTAAAGAAGCTTTCTTT. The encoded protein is CASSQDIQGKEAFF.

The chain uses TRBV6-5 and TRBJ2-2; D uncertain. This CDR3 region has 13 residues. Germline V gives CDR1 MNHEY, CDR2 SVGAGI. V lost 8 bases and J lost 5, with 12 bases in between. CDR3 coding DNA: TGTGCCAGCTGTCTTAGTTCGACCGGGGAGCTGTTTTTT. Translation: CASCLSSTGELFF.

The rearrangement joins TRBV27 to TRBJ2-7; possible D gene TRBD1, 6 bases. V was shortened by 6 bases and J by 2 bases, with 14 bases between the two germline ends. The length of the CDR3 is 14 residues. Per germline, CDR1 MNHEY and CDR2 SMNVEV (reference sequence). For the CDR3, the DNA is TGTGCCAGCAGCACGACAGGTCTTCCCTACGAGCAGTACTTC. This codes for CASSTTGLPYEQYF.

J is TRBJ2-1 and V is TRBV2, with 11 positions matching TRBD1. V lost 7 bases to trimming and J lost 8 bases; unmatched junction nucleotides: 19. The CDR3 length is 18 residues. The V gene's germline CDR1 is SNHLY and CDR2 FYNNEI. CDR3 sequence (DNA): TGTGCCAGCAAGCTCGAGGGGACCGGGACAGGGGGGTTGTATGAGCAGTTCTTC. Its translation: CASKLEGTGTGGLYEQFF.

CDR3 protein: CASSTPGLAGVYDEQFF. In DNA, the CDR3 is TGTGCCAGTAGTACTCCGGGACTAGCGGGAGTTTATGATGAGCAGTTCTTC. The J gene is TRBJ2-1, the V gene TRBV19, with 14 bases fitting TRBD2. The CDR3 is made up of 17 amino acids. V gave up 4 bases and J gave up 8 bases; unmatched junction bases: 10. Germline CDR1 reads LNHDA; CDR2 reads SQIVND (reference sequence).

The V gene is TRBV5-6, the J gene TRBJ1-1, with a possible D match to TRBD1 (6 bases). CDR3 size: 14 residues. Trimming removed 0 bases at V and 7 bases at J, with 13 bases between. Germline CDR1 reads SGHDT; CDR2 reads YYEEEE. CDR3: CASSLVARGNEAFF. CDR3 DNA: TGTGCCAGCAGCTTGGTCGCCAGGGGAAATGAAGCTTTCTTT.

The CDR3 protein is CASSWAGSSNEAFF. The CDR3, as DNA: TGTGCCAGCAGCTGGGCTGGGAGTTCCAACGAAGCTTTCTTT. J is TRBJ1-1 and V is TRBV7-8, with D unclear. V lost 4 bases and J 8 bases, leaving 17 bases between the germline ends. The CDR3 has 14 residues. Germline V gene lookup returns CDR1 SGHVS and CDR2 FQNEAQ.

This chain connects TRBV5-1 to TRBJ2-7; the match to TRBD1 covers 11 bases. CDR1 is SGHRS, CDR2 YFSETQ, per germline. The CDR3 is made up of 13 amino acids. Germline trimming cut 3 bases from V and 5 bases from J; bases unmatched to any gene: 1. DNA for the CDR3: TGCGCCAGCAGCTGGACAGGGGGCGACGAGCAGTACGTC. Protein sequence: CASSWTGGDEQYV.

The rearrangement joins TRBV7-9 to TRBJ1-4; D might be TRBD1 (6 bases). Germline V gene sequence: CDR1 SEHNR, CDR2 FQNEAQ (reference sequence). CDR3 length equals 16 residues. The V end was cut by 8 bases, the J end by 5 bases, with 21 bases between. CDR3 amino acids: CASGSPTGLRNEKLFF. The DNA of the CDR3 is TGTGCCAGCGGCTCACCGACAGGACTTAGAAATGAAAAACTGTTTTTT.

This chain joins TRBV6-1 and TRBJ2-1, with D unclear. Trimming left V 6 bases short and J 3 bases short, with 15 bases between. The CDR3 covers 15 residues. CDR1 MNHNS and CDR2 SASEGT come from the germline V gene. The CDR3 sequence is CASSQTTLLYNEQFF. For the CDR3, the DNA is TGTGCCAGCAGCCAGACAACCCTACTCTACAATGAGCAGTTCTTC.

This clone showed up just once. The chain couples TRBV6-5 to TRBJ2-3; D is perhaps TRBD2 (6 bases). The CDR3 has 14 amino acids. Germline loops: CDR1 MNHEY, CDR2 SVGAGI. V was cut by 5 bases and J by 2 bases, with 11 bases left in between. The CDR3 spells CASSPRGFTDTQYF. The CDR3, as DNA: TGTGCCAGCAGTCCCCGGGGGTTCACAGATACGCAGTATTTT.

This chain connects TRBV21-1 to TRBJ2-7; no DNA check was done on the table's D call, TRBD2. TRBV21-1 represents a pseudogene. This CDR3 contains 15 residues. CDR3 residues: CASSSRGGGFNEQYF. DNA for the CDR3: TGTGCCAGCAGCAGCCGAGGGGGGGGTTTCAACGAGCAGTACTTC.

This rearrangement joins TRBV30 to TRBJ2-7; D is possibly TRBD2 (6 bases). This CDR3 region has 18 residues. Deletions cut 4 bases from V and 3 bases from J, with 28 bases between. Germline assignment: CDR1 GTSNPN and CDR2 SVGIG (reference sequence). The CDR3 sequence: CAWTRERNGGVASYEQYV. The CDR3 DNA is TGTGCCTGGACGCGGGAACGTAACGGGGGAGTAGCGAGCTACGAGCAGTACGTC.

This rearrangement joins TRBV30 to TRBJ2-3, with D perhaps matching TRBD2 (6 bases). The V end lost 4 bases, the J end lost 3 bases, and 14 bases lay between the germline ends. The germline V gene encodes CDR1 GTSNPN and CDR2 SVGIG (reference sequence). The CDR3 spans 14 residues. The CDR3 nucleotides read TGTGCCTGGACTACCGGGAGTGGTACAGATACGCAGTATTTT. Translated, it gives CAWTTGSGTDTQYF.

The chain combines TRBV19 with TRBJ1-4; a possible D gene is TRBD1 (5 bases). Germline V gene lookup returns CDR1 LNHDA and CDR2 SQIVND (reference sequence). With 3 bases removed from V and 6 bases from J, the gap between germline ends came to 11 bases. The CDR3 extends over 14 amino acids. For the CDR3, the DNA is TGTGCCAGTAGTATTAGGGGTACGCATGAAAAACTGTTTTTT. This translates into CASSIRGTHEKLFF.

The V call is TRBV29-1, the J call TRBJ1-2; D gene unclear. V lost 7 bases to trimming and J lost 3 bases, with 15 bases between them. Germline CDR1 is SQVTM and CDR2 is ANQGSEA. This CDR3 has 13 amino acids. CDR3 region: CSALKDDDYGYTF. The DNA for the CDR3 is TGCAGCGCCTTAAAGGACGACGACTATGGCTACACCTTC.

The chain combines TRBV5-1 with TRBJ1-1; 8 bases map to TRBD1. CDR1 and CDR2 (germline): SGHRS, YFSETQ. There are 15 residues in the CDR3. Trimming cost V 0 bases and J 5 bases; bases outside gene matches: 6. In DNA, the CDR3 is TGCGCCAGCAGCTTGGTCCCAGGGGGCTTGACTGAAGCTTTCTTT. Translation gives CASSLVPGGLTEAFF.

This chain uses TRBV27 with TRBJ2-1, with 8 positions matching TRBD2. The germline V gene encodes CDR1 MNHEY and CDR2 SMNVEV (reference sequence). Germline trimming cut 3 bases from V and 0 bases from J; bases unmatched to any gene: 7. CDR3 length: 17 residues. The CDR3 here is CASSFYLAGLSYNEQFF. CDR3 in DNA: TGTGCCAGCAGTTTCTACTTAGCGGGACTCTCCTACAATGAGCAGTTCTTC.

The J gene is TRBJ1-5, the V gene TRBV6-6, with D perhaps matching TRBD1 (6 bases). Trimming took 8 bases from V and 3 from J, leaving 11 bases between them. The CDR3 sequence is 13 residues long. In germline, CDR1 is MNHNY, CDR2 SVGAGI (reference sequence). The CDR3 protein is CASLRGVNQPQHF. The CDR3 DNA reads TGTGCCAGCCTGAGGGGGGTCAATCAGCCCCAGCATTTT.

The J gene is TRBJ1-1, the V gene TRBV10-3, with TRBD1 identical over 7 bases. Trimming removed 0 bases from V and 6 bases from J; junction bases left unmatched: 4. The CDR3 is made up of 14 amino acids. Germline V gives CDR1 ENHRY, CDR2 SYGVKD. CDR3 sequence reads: CAISESGGGAEAFF. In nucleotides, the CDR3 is TGTGCCATCAGTGAGTCAGGGGGCGGCGCTGAAGCTTTCTTT.

The CDR3 coding sequence is TGTGCCAGTAGCCTAGGACGGCTAGCGGGAGTATCAGATACGCAGTATTTT. It encodes CASSLGRLAGVSDTQYF. V and J are TRBV19 and TRBJ2-3, with 10 positions matching TRBD2. Trimming took 6 bases from V and 4 from J; bases not matched to a gene: 13. The CDR3 runs 17 residues. The germline gives CDR1 LNHDA, CDR2 SQIVND (reference sequence).